This T cell receptor beta chain was observed in a study of blood T cells in healthy people across ages. The length of the CDR3 is 16 residues. Germline lookup yields CDR1 SGHRS and CDR2 YFSETQ. The V segment lost 4 bases and the J segment 3 bases; nucleotides outside the gene matches: 8. Using a J-beta primer mix together with a sample-barcoded 5' primer, a second PCR was run for roughly 7 to 11 cycles. TCRdb reanalysed the 5' RACE reads using MiXCR and keeps one entry per CDR3 protein. Of approximately 900,000 distinct CDR3 sequences in the sample, 25% to 35% are singletons; the top ten hold about 10%. This clonotype was detected many times. This same sample was also part of a study on T cells of mothers and their children. That work adds: Added by the second PCR's M1S primer were sample barcodes and 2-4 random nucleotides.

This receptor was identified in a woman between 40 and 50 years old in good health. The rearrangement joins TRBV5-1 to TRBJ2-4; the match to TRBD1 covers 9 bases. The specimen sequenced was blood. DNA for the CDR3: TGCGCCAGCAGCCCCTACAGGGGGCGCGGCAAAAACATTCAGTACTTC. Protein product: CASSPYRGRGKNIQYF.